The sequence of this T cell receptor (beta chain) was determined in a study of OX40 agonist ivuxolimab in advanced cancers. The CDR3 length is 15 residues. V was clipped by 1 base and J by 1 base, with 10 bases between them. Germline CDR1 SGHTA, CDR2 FQGNSA. Sequenced by immunoSEQ multiplex PCR; TCRdb stores in-frame clones only, minus some. The sample includes tens of thousands of clones, roughly 89% of them seen just once. This sequence originates from an adult with an advanced solid tumor such as melanoma, head and neck, liver or kidney cancer. Source: CD4+ or CD8+ T cells sorted from blood, taken in a trial of the OX40 agonist ivuxolimab. The chain links TRBV7-2 to TRBJ1-1, with a weak D call TRBD1 (5 bases). CDR3 nucleotides: TGTGCCAGCAGCTTAGTGGCCAGGGCGAACACTGAAGCTTTCTTT. Protein product: CASSLVARANTEAFF.